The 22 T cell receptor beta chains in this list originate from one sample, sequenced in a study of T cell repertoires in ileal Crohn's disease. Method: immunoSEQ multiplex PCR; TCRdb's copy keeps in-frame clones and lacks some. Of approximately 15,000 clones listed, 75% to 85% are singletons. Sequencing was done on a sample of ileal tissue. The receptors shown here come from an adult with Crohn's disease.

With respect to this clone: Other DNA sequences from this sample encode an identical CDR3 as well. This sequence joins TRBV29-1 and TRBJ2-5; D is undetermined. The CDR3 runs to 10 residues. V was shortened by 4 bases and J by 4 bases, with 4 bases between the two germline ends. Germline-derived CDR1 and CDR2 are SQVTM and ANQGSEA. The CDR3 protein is CSVGGETQYF. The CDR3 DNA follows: TGCAGCGTTGGCGGAGAGACCCAGTACTTC.

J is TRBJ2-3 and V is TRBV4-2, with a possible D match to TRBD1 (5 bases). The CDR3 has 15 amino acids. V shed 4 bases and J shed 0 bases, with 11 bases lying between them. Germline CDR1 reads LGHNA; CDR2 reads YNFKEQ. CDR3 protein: CASSPLGVSTDTQYF. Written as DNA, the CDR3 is TGTGCCAGCAGCCCCTTAGGGGTAAGCACAGATACGCAGTATTTT.

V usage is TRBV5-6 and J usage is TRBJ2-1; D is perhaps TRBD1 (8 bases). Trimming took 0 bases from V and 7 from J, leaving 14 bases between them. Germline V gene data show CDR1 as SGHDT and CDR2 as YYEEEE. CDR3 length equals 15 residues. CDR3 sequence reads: CASSLAGQGGNEQFF. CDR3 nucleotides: TGTGCCAGCAGCTTGGCTGGACAGGGAGGGAATGAGCAGTTCTTC.

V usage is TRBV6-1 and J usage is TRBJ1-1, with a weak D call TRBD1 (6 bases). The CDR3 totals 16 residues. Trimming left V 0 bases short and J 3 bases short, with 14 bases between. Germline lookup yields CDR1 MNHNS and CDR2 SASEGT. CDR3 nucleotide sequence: TGTGCCAGCAGTGAAGCATGGGGGCTGGAGGACACTGAAGCTTTCTTT. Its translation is CASSEAWGLEDTEAFF.

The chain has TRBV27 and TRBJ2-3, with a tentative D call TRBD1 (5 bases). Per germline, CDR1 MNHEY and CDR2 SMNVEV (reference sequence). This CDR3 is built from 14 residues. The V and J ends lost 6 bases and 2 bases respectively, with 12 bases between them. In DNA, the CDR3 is TGTGCCAGCAGGCGGCAGGGATCCACAGATACGCAGTATTTT. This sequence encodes CASRRQGSTDTQYF.

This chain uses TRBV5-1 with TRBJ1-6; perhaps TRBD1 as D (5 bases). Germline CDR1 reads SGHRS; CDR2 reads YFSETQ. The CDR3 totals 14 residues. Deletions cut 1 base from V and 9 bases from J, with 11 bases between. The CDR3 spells CASSLSQGGSPLHF. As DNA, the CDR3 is TGCGCCAGCAGCTTGTCTCAGGGCGGTTCACCCCTCCACTTT.

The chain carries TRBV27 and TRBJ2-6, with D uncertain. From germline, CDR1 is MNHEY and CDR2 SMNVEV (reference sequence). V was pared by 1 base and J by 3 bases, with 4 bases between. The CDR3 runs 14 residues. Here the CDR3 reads CASSLFSGANVLTF. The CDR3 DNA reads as TGTGCCAGCAGTTTATTTAGTGGGGCCAACGTCCTGACTTTC. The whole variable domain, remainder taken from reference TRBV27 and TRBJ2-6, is EAQVTQNPRYLITVTGKKLTVTCSQNMNHEYMSWYRQDPGLGLRQIYYSMNVEVTDKGDVPEGYKVSRKEKRNFPLILESPSPNQTSLYFCASSLFSGANVLTFGAGSRLTVL.

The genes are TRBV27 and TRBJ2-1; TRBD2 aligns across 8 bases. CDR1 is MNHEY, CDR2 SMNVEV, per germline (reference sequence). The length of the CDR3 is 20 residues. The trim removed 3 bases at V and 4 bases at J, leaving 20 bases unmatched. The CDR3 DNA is TGTGCCAGCAGTTTCCGCGCGGGAGGTAGAATACCTTCCCTTTACAATGAGCAGTTCTTC. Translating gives CASSFRAGGRIPSLYNEQFF.

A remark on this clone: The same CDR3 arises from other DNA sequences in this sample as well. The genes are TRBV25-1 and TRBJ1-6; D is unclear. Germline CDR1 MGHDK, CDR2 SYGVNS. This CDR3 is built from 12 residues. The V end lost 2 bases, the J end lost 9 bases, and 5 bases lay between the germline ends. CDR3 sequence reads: CASSEPGSPLHF. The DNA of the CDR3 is TGTGCCAGCAGTGAACCCGGTTCACCCCTCCACTTT.

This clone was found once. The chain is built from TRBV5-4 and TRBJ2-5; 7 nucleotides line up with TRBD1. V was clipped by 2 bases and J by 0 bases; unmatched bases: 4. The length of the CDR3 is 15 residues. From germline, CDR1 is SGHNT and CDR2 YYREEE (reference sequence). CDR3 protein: CASSLPGQNQETQYF. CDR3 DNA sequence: TGTGCCAGCAGCTTACCGGGACAGAACCAAGAGACCCAGTACTTC. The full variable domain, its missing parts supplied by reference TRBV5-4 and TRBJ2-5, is ETGVTQSPTHLIKTRGQQVTLRCSSQSGHNTVSWYQQALGQGPQFIFQYYREEENGRGNFPPRFSGLQFPNYSSELNVNALELDDSALYLCASSLPGQNQETQYFGPGTRLLVL.

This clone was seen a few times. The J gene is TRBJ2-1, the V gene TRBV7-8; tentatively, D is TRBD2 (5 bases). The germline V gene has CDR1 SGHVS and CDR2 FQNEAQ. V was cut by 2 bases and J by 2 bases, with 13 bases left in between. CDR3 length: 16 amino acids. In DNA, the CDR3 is TGTGCCAGCAGCTTAACATCGGCTAGCCCCTACAATGAGCAGTTCTTC. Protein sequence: CASSLTSASPYNEQFF.

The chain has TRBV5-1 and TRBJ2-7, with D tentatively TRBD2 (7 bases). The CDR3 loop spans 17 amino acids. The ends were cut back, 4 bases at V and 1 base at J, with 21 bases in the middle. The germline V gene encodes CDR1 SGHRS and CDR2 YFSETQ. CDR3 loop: CASSPASGGIRSYEQYF. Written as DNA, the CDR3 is TGCGCCAGCAGCCCTGCCTCGGGGGGCATCCGTTCCTACGAGCAGTACTTC.

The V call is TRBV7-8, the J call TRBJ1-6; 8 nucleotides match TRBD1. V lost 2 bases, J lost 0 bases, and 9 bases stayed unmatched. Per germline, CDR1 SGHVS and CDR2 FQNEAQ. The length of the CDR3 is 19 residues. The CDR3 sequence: CASSLRQGMRGSYNSPLHF. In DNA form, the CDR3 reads TGTGCCAGCAGCTTAAGACAGGGGATGCGGGGCTCCTATAATTCACCCCTCCACTTT.

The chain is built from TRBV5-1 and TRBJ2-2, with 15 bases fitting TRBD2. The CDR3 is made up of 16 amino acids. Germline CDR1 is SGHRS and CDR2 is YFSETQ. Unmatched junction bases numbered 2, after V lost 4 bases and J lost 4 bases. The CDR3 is CASSKGLAGGTGELFF. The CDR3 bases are TGCGCCAGCAGCAAGGGACTAGCGGGGGGCACCGGGGAGCTGTTTTTT.

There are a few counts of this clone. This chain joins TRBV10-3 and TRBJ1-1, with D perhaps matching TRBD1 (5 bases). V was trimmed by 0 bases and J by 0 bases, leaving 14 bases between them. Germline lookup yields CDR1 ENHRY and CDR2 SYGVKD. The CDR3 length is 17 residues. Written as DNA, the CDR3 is TGTGCCATCAGTGAGTCGACAGACTGGAGCATGAACACTGAAGCTTTCTTT. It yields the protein CAISESTDWSMNTEAFF.

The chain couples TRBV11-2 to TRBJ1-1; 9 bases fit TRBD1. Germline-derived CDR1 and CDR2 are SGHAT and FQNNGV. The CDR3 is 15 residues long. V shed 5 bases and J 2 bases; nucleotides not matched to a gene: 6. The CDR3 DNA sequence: TGTGCCAGCAGCGTACGGACAGGGGCCAACACTGAAGCTTTCTTT. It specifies CASSVRTGANTEAFF.

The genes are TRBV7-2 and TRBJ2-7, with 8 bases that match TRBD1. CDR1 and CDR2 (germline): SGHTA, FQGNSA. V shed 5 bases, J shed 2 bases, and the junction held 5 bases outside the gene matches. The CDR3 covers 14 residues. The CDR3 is CASSLDRAAYEQYF. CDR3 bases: TGTGCCAGCAGCCTGGACAGGGCGGCCTACGAGCAGTACTTC.

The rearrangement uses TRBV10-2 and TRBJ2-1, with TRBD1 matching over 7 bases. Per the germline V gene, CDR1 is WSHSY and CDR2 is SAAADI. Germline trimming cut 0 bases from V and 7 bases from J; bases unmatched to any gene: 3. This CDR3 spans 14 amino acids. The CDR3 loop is CASSESKGANEQFF. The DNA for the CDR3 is TGCGCCAGCAGTGAGTCGAAGGGGGCTAATGAGCAGTTCTTC.

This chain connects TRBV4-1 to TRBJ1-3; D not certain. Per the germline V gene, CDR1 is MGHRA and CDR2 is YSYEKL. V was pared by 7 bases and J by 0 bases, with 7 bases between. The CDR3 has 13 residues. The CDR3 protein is CASKHLSGNTIYF. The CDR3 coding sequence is TGCGCCAGCAAACACCTCTCTGGAAACACCATATATTTT.

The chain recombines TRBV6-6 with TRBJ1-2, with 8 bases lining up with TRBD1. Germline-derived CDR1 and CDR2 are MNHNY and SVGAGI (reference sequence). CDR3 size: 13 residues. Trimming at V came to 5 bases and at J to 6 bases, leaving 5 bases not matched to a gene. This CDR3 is CASSGQGLHGYTF. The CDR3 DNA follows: TGTGCCAGCAGTGGACAGGGTCTCCATGGCTACACCTTC.

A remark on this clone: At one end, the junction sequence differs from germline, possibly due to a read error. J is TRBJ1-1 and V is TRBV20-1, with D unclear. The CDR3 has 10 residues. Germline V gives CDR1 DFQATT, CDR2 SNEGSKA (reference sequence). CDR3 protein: CSAGVRGTGF. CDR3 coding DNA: TGCAGTGCTGGGGTGCGGGGAACGGGCTTT.

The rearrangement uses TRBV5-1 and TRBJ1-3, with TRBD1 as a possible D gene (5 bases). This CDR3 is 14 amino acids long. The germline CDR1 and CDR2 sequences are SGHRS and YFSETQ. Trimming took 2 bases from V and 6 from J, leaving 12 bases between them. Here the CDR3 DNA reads TGCGCCAGCAGCTTCGGCAGGGTAAAAAACACCATATATTTT. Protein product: CASSFGRVKNTIYF.